The 26 T cell receptor beta chains presented below share a single source sample, sequenced in a study of T cell changes during pregnancy in multiple sclerosis. TCRdb's copy holds only in-frame clones and misses some; the assay was immunoSEQ multiplex PCR. This table holds approximately 52,000 clones, approximately 92% found once. The source was CD4+ T cells from peripheral blood mononuclear cells, collected in the third trimester of pregnancy. The source of these receptors is a female donor with multiple sclerosis, enrolled in a pregnancy study.

The V call is TRBV7-9, the J call TRBJ2-7; D is ambiguous. Trimming left V 3 bases short and J 2 bases short, with 14 bases between. The CDR3 covers 15 residues. Germline V gene sequence: CDR1 SEHNR, CDR2 FQNEAQ (reference sequence). For the CDR3, the DNA is TGTGCCAGCAGCTTCACCCCGGGTTACCCCTACGAGCAGTACTTC. Protein: CASSFTPGYPYEQYF.

The table lists this clone with a count of one. The CDR3 region has the DNA TGTGCCACCAGCAGAGCCCGACTCCTTAGCACAGATACGCAGTATTTT. Translated, it gives CATSRARLLSTDTQYF. The genes are TRBV15 and TRBJ2-3, with D unclear. There are 16 residues in the CDR3. Germline-derived CDR1 and CDR2 are LNHNV and YYDKDF (reference sequence). V was cut by 1 base and J by 0 bases, with 11 bases left in between.

This sequence joins TRBV10-3 and TRBJ1-1; D may be TRBD1 (6 bases). CDR3 length: 14 residues. Germline V gene sequence: CDR1 ENHRY, CDR2 SYGVKD. With 6 bases removed from V and 11 bases from J, the gap between germline ends came to 22 bases. This chain's CDR3 is CAISNPTNRVGAFF. The CDR3 DNA reads TGTGCCATCAGCAACCCTACCAACAGGGTAGGGGCTTTCTTT.

This chain uses TRBV5-5 with TRBJ1-1, with a tentative D call TRBD1 (5 bases). Trimming removed 0 bases from V and 1 base from J, with 7 bases in between. Germline values: CDR1 SGHKS, CDR2 YYEKEE (reference sequence). This CDR3 is 14 amino acids long. DNA for the CDR3: TGTGCCAGCAGCTTGGGACAGAAGAACACTGAAGCTTTCTTT. Its translation is CASSLGQKNTEAFF.

This clone was found once. The V call is TRBV21-1, the J call TRBJ1-4; the table's D call TRBD1 went unverified against the DNA. TRBV21-1 represents a pseudogene. CDR3 length: 19 amino acids. The CDR3 DNA is TGTGCCAGCAGCGCTAAGTGGGGACAGGGGGGATCAACTAATGAAAAACTGTTTTTT. It translates to CASSAKWGQGGSTNEKLFF.

This clone was seen only once. This chain links TRBV6-1 with TRBJ1-2; D unresolved. The V gene lost 1 base and the J gene lost 0 bases, with 9 bases spanning the gap. Germline V CDR1 and CDR2: MNHNS, SASEGT. The CDR3 totals 15 residues. The CDR3 nucleotides read TGTGCCAGCAGTGAAGGGGCAGCAACTAACTATGGCTACACCTTC. Translation: CASSEGAATNYGYTF.

This chain connects TRBV7-3 to TRBJ2-3; D might be TRBD2 (6 bases). The CDR3 loop spans 16 amino acids. The germline CDR1 and CDR2 sequences are SGHTA and FQGTGA. Deletions cut 5 bases from V and 3 bases from J, with 18 bases between. CDR3 DNA: TGTGCCAGCAGCATCACCGGGACTGCAATGACAGATACGCAGTATTTT. Translating gives CASSITGTAMTDTQYF.

This clone was found once. The chain has TRBV5-5 and TRBJ2-2; D unclear. Between the trimmed V and J ends, which lost 0 bases and 6 bases, there was a span of 6 bases. This CDR3 is built from 13 residues. Germline V gives CDR1 SGHKS, CDR2 YYEKEE (reference sequence). CDR3: CASSLGSAGELFF. As DNA, the CDR3 is TGTGCCAGCAGCTTGGGATCAGCCGGGGAGCTGTTTTTT.

In this sample, this clone turned up once. The chain carries TRBV5-4 and TRBJ2-1; maybe TRBD2 (5 bases). The CDR3 is 15 amino acids. The V end lost 2 bases, the J end lost 0 bases, and 9 bases lay between the germline ends. CDR1 SGHNT and CDR2 YYREEE come from the germline V gene (reference sequence). The CDR3 DNA sequence: TGTGCCAGCAGCTTTGGAGCGGACTCCTACAATGAGCAGTTCTTC. Translation: CASSFGADSYNEQFF.

The chain joins TRBV5-6 to TRBJ1-2, with a weak D call TRBD1 (6 bases). V lost 4 bases to trimming and J lost 4 bases, with 20 bases between them. The germline V gene encodes CDR1 SGHDT and CDR2 YYEEEE. The CDR3 totals 16 residues. The CDR3 DNA reads as TGTGCCAGCAGCCCAACCTCGGGGGGGCGCCCCTATGGCTACACCTTC. It specifies CASSPTSGGRPYGYTF. The full variable domain, completed using reference TRBV5-6 and TRBJ1-2, is DAGVTQSPTHLIKTRGQQVTLRCSPKSGHDTVSWYQQALGQGPQFIFQYYEEEERQRGNFPDRFSGHQFPNYSSELNVNALLLGDSALYLCASSPTSGGRPYGYTFGSGTRLTVV.

The rearrangement links TRBV2 to TRBJ1-2, with 7 bases fitting TRBD1. V lost 6 bases, J lost 3 bases, and 10 bases stayed unmatched. The CDR3 loop spans 15 amino acids. Germline V lookup: CDR1 SNHLY, CDR2 FYNNEI. Written as DNA, the CDR3 is TGTGCCAGCAGGGGCGCGACAGGGATTGACTATGGCTACACCTTC. As protein: CASRGATGIDYGYTF.

CDR3: CASTPRGNYGYTF. As DNA, the CDR3 is TGTGCCAGCACCCCCCGGGGTAACTATGGCTACACCTTC. The chain employs TRBV5-6 and TRBJ1-2; D is undetermined. The germline gives CDR1 SGHDT, CDR2 YYEEEE. CDR3 length: 13 amino acids. Trimming removed 6 bases from V and 1 base from J, with 10 bases in between.

The rearrangement joins TRBV6-4 to TRBJ1-1; D not resolved. V lost 6 bases to trimming and J lost 7 bases, with 21 bases between them. Germline V gene lookup returns CDR1 MRHNA and CDR2 SNTAGT. The length of the CDR3 is 15 residues. The CDR3 DNA is TGTGCCAGCAGAGCGGTCTCGGGGAGTAGTGGTGAAGCTTTCTTT. This translates into CASRAVSGSSGEAFF.

V usage is TRBV7-8 and J usage is TRBJ1-5, with unresolved D. Trimming left V 6 bases short and J 6 bases short, with 18 bases between. CDR3 length: 15 residues. Germline assignment: CDR1 SGHVS and CDR2 FQNEAQ. For the CDR3, the DNA is TGTGCCAGCAGAGGAGACGTGGTAGGCGGTCAGCCCCAGCATTTT. Translating it yields CASRGDVVGGQPQHF.

This clone was detected only a few times. This chain connects TRBV5-1 to TRBJ1-4; 7 bases are a match to TRBD1. V was clipped by 5 bases and J by 5 bases; unmatched bases: 6. The CDR3 runs to 14 residues. The germline CDR1 and CDR2 sequences are SGHRS and YFSETQ. CDR3 in DNA: TGCGCCAGCAGAGAGCAGGGGGTCAATGAAAAACTGTTTTTT. Its translation is CASREQGVNEKLFF.

The chain has TRBV27 and TRBJ1-5; perhaps TRBD1 as D (6 bases). This CDR3 comprises 15 residues. Germline V lookup: CDR1 MNHEY, CDR2 SMNVEV (reference sequence). Trimming shortened V by 6 bases and J by 4 bases, and 16 bases separated the two germline ends. The CDR3 DNA is TGTGCCAGCAGAGGACTCGACAGGCCAAATCAGCCCCAGCATTTT. Translated, it gives CASRGLDRPNQPQHF.

This chain connects TRBV5-1 to TRBJ2-2, with a weak D call TRBD2 (5 bases). V lost 0 bases, J lost 5 bases, and 11 bases lay in between. This CDR3 has 15 residues. Germline V gene data show CDR1 as SGHRS and CDR2 as YFSETQ. The CDR3 DNA sequence: TGCGCCAGCAGCTTGGATACTCGAGGGACCGGGGAGCTGTTTTTT. It specifies CASSLDTRGTGELFF. The full variable domain, completed using reference TRBV5-1 and TRBJ2-2, is KAGVTQTPRYLIKTRGQQVTLSCSPISGHRSVSWYQQTPGQGLQFLFEYFSETQRNKGNFPGRFSGRQFSNSRSEMNVSTLELGDSALYLCASSLDTRGTGELFFGEGSRLTVL.

The CDR3 nucleotides read TGTGCCAGCCGAAAATCGACGACAGGAAATAGAGGATCCCAGCATTTT. It translates to CASRKSTTGNRGSQHF. V gene TRBV6-6 combines with J gene TRBJ1-5; tentatively, D is TRBD1 (6 bases). The CDR3 has 16 residues. The V end was cut by 8 bases, the J end by 11 bases, with 28 bases between. Germline V lookup: CDR1 MNHNY, CDR2 SVGAGI (reference sequence).

The chain uses TRBV30 and TRBJ2-1, with a weak D call TRBD2 (5 bases). The length of the CDR3 is 14 residues. Germline V gives CDR1 GTSNPN, CDR2 SVGIG (reference sequence). V lost 3 bases and J lost 0, with 9 bases in between. CDR3 region: CAWRTRSSYNEQFF. CDR3 bases: TGTGCCTGGAGAACTAGGTCCTCCTACAATGAGCAGTTCTTC. Together with reference TRBV30 and TRBJ2-1, the CDR3 gives the full variable domain: SQTIHQWPATLVQPVGSPLSLECTVEGTSNPNLYWYRQAAGRGLQLLFYSVGIGQISSEVPQNLSASRPQDRQFILSSKKLLLSDSGFYLCAWRTRSSYNEQFFGPGTRLTVL.

V usage is TRBV6-6 and J usage is TRBJ1-1, with D hard to call. V lost 6 bases and J 0 bases, leaving 14 bases between the germline ends. This CDR3 has 15 residues. The germline V gene encodes CDR1 MNHNY and CDR2 SVGAGI (reference sequence). As DNA, the CDR3 is TGTGCCAGCAGACCTTTAAGGGAGATGAACACTGAAGCTTTCTTT. Translated, it gives CASRPLREMNTEAFF.

Note on this clone: An end of the junction differs from the germline gene, which may be a read error. The chain carries TRBV11-2 and TRBJ1-1; no clear D. CDR3 length equals 14 residues. The germline CDR1 and CDR2 sequences are SGHAT and FQNNGV. Written as DNA, the CDR3 is TGTGCCAGCAGCCTAGAACCCCTGGCCACTGAAGCTTTCTTT. Encoded protein: CASSLEPLATEAFF.

The rearrangement uses TRBV19 and TRBJ2-1; the match to TRBD2 covers 16 bases. CDR1 is LNHDA and CDR2 is SQIVND in the germline V gene (reference sequence). V lost 4 bases, J lost 3 bases, and 6 bases stayed unmatched. There are 18 residues in the CDR3. DNA for the CDR3: TGTGCCAGTAGTAGGGGGACTAGCGGGGGGGCCTACTACAATGAGCAGTTCTTC. Its translation is CASSRGTSGGAYYNEQFF.

With regard to this clone: The germline gene is not matched at one end of the junction; a read error may be the cause. The V and J genes are TRBV6-1 and TRBJ2-3; D is possibly TRBD2 (5 bases). The CDR3 consists of 14 residues. CDR1 is MNHNS, CDR2 SASEGT, per germline. This CDR3 reads CASTPGRFTDTQYF. CDR3 bases: TGTGCGAGCACTCCGGGAAGATTCACAGATACGCAGTATTTT.

J is TRBJ1-5 and V is TRBV7-2; D is undetermined. The germline V gene encodes CDR1 SGHTA and CDR2 FQGNSA. Trimming removed 5 bases from V and 4 bases from J, with 9 bases in between. The CDR3 is 13 amino acids. The CDR3 sequence: CASSGQINQPQHF. In DNA, the CDR3 is TGTGCCAGCAGCGGGCAGATAAATCAGCCCCAGCATTTT.

The rearrangement uses TRBV28 and TRBJ2-7; TRBD1 is a possible D gene (6 bases). This CDR3 spans 13 amino acids. CDR1 is MDHEN and CDR2 is SYDVKM in the germline V gene. V lost 3 bases and J lost 6, with 12 bases in between. CDR3 coding DNA: TGTGCCAGCAGTTTTTCCCCCAGGGGCGAGCAGTACTTC. The encoded protein is CASSFSPRGEQYF.

This clone occurred once. The chain combines TRBV13 with TRBJ2-3, with 10 positions matching TRBD1. J lost 8 bases, V lost 5 bases, and 1 base had no gene match. The CDR3 runs 12 residues. Germline CDR1 PRHDT, CDR2 FYEKMQ (reference sequence). The CDR3 here is CASSRDRGTQYF. The CDR3 nucleotides read TGTGCCAGCAGCAGGGACAGGGGTACGCAGTATTTT.